This T cell receptor (beta chain) was documented in a study of OX40 agonist ivuxolimab in advanced cancers. Study in general: Enrolled patients in dose escalation had cancers that were hepatocellular carcinoma, melanoma, renal cell or head and neck cancer. Patients with prior anti-PD-1, anti-PD-L1 or anti-CTLA-4 therapy were eligible; roughly 41% had some. Notes on the study in general: CD4+ and CD8+ T cells in blood underwent clonal expansion by week 6 at 0.1 to 3.0 mg/kg.

This CDR3 is built from 19 residues. CDR1 is MDHEN and CDR2 is SYDVKM in the germline V gene. The trim removed 2 bases at V and 6 bases at J, leaving 18 bases unmatched. Assay: immunoSEQ multiplex PCR; the TCRdb copy retains only in-frame clones and omits some. The sample consists of 60,000 to 70,000 clones, approximately 82% of them appearing once. For this clone: Its specificity is unknown.

The clonotype comes from an adult with an advanced solid tumor such as melanoma, head and neck, liver or kidney cancer. Sequenced material: CD4+ or CD8+ T cells sorted from blood, taken in a trial of the OX40 agonist ivuxolimab. This chain joins TRBV28 and TRBJ1-4; TRBD1 agrees at 7 bases. This chain's CDR3 is CASSLVSRDFSGGHEKLFF. The CDR3 region has the DNA TGTGCCAGCAGTTTAGTATCCCGGGATTTCTCAGGGGGACATGAAAAACTGTTTTTT. The full variable domain, with the rest looked up from reference TRBV28 and TRBJ1-4, is DVKVTQSSRYLVKRTGEKVFLECVQDMDHENMFWYRQDPGLGLRLIYFSYDVKMKEKGDIPEGYSVSREKKERFSLILESASTNQTSMYLCASSLVSRDFSGGHEKLFFGSGTQLSVL.